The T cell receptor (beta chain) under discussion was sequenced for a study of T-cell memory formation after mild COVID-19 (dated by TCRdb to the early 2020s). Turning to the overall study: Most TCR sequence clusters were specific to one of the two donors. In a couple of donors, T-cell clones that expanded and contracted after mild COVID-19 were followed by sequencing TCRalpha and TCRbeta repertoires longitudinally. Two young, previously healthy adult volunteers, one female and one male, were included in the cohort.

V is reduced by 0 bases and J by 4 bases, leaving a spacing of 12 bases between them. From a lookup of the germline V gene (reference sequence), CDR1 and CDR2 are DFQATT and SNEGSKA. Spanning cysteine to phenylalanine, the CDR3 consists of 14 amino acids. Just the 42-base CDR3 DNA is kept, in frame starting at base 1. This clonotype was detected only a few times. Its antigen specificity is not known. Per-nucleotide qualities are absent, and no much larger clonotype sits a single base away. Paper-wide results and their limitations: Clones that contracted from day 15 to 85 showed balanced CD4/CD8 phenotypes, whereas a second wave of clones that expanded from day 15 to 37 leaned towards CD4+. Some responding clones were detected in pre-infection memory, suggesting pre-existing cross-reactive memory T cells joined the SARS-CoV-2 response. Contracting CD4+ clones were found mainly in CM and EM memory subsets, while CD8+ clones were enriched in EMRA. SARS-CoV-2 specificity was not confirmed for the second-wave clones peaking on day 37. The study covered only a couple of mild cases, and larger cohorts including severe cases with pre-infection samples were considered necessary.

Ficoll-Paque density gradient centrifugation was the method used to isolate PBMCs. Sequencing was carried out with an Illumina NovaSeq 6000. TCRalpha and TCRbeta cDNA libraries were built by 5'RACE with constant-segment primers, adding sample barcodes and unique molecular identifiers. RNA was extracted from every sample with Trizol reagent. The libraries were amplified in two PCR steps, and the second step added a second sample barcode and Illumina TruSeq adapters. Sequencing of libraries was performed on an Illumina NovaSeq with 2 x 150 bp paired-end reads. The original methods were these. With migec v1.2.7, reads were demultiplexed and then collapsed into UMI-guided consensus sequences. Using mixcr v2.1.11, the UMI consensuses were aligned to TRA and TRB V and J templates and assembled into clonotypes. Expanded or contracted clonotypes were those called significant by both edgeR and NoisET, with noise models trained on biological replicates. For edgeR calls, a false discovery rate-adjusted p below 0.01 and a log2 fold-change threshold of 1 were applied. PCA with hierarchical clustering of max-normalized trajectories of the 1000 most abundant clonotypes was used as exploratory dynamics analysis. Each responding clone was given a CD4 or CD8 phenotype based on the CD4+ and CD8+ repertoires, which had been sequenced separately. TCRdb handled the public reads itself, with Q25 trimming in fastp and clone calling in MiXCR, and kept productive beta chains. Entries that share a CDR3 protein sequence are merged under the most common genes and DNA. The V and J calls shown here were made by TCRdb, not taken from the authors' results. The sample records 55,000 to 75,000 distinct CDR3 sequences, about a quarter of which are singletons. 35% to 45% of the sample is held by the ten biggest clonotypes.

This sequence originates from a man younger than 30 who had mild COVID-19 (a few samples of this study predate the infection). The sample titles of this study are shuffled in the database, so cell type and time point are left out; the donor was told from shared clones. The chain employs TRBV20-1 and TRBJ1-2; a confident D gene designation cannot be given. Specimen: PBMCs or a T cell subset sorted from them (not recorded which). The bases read TGCAGTGCTAGAGATCAACGGCGGAGCTATGGCTACACCTTC. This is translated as CSARDQRRSYGYTF.